The following is a T cell receptor beta chain sequence with its context. TRB rearrangements spanning V, D and J were amplified using mixed TRB-A/B primers. TCRdb ran MiXCR on the multiplex PCR reads and lists one entry per CDR3 protein. The repertoire holds several thousand distinct CDR3 sequences, 30% seen once, with around 9% in the top ten. This entry comes from a study of T cell repertoires in aging, cancer and after chemotherapy. At the level of the study: Paired samples before and after chemotherapy came from chronic lymphocytic leukemia patients on fludarabine- or bendamustine-based regimens.

Amplification of TCR beta used genomic DNA extracted from peripheral blood. Germline CDR1 is MNHEY and CDR2 is SVGAGI. This CDR3 is 18 amino acids long. V lost 4 bases to trimming and J lost 1 base, with 22 bases between them. Sequenced sample: blood. The origin of this receptor is a human donor with a blood cancer. This chain uses TRBV6-5 with TRBJ1-1; D perhaps matches TRBD1 (6 bases). CDR3 sequence reads: CASSSQTGGQGRNTEAFF. CDR3 bases: TGTGCCAGCAGTTCCCAGACGGGAGGTCAGGGGAGGAACACTGAAGCTTTCTTT.